Listed below are T cell receptor beta chains from one sample, sequenced in a study of T-cell reconstitution after alpha-beta-depleted transplantation in children. TCRdb re-analysed the PCR reads in MiXCR, keeping a single row per CDR3 protein. The data hold about 900,000 distinct CDR3 sequences, with roughly 31% observed a single time. The sequencing here drew on PBMCs, mostly from graft donor cells, taken 360 days after TCRalphabeta/CD19-depleted stem cell transplant. All receptors derive from a boy younger than two who had a stem cell transplant for SCID, so the T cells may come from the graft donor. The CDR3 runs from the conserved cysteine through the conserved F or W. A D gene is named only where the DNA matches it firmly. Size is stated for part of the rows, as once, few or many counts, or as a class when the clone is expanded.

clone_size	v_call	d_call	j_call	cdr3_nt	cdr3_aa
few	TRBV7-9	NA	TRBJ2-1	TGTGCCAGCAGGGACTCTCAGTCCTACAATGAGCAGTTCTTC	CASRDSQSYNEQFF
NA	TRBV20-1	NA	TRBJ2-5	TGCAGTGCTAGCCATCCGGGGCAAGAGACCCAGTACTTC	CSASHPGQETQYF
few	TRBV29-1	TRBD2	TRBJ2-3	TGCAGCGCGGGGACTAGCATAAGGGATACGCAGTATTTT	CSAGTSIRDTQYF
few	TRBV27	TRBD1	TRBJ2-3	TGTGCCAGCAGTCCGAATTACTTGCCTGCCAGGGGGTCCGGCACAGATACGCAGTATTTT	CASSPNYLPARGSGTDTQYF
few	TRBV20-1	NA	TRBJ2-7	TGCAGTGCGACGGACAACCTCTTAACCTACGAGCAGTACTTC	CSATDNLLTYEQYF
many	TRBV5-1	NA	TRBJ1-2	TGTGCCAGCAGCCCCGACAGGCTCTATGGCTACACCTTC	CASSPDRLYGYTF
NA	TRBV4-1	NA	TRBJ2-1	TGCGCCAGCAGCCAACCTACACAAACCCGGGACAATGAGCAGTTCTTC	CASSQPTQTRDNEQFF
NA	TRBV6-5	TRBD1	TRBJ1-2	TGTGCCAGCAGTTACTCCTTGAAGGGACAGGGAAGTTGGCGGGGCTACACCTTC	CASSYSLKGQGSWRGYTF
NA	TRBV18	TRBD1	TRBJ2-1	TGTGCCAGCTCCGAGGACAGGGACTCACAACAGTTCTTC	CASSEDRDSQQFF
few	TRBV10-3	NA	TRBJ2-3	TGTGCCATCAGTGTTTCACAGGGAACTAGCACAGATACGCAGTATTTT	CAISVSQGTSTDTQYF
NA	TRBV15	NA	TRBJ2-7	TGTGCCACCGCCGGAGGGGGACCCTACGAGCAGTACTTC	CATAGGGPYEQYF
many	TRBV4-2	TRBD2	TRBJ2-3	TGTGCCAGCAGCGCCCGGACTAGCGTTAGCACAGATACGCAGTATTTT	CASSARTSVSTDTQYF
few	TRBV5-5	NA	TRBJ1-3	TGTGCCAGCAGCTACGACGGGTTGGGGGCGGACACCATATATTTT	CASSYDGLGADTIYF
NA	TRBV4-1	NA	TRBJ1-4	TGCGCCAGTCGGCCCGGGGACAAGAGTGAAAAACTGTTTTTT	CASRPGDKSEKLFF
few	TRBV4-2	NA	TRBJ1-5	TGTGCCAGCAGCCAAGGGATTTATCAGCCCCAGCATTTT	CASSQGIYQPQHF
NA	TRBV10-3	TRBD1	TRBJ2-3	TGTGCCATCAGGGAACCACAGGGGGCGGCTACAGATACGCAGTATTTT	CAIREPQGAATDTQYF
few	TRBV20-1	TRBD2	TRBJ2-7	TGCAGTGCTAGAACGTGGGGACTAGCCTACGAGCAGTACTTC	CSARTWGLAYEQYF
many	TRBV5-1	NA	TRBJ1-1	TGTGCCAGCAGTTTAGGGCAGGCGAACACTGAAGCTTTCTTT	CASSLGQANTEAFF
few	TRBV15	NA	TRBJ1-1	TGTGCCACCAGCAGACGGAGGGCCGCATCGAGCACTGAAGCTTTCTTT	CATSRRRAASSTEAFF
NA	TRBV4-1	NA	TRBJ2-7	TGCGCCAGCAGCGCCTGGGCCCGGGGCTACGAGCAGTACTTC	CASSAWARGYEQYF
few	TRBV15	NA	TRBJ2-1	TGTGCCACCAGAAATTACAATGAGCAGTTCTTC	CATRNYNEQFF
NA	TRBV6-1	NA	TRBJ1-5	TGTGCCAGCAGTAAAACAAGAGGATTGGGGTGTAATCAGCCCCAGCATTTT	CASSKTRGLGCNQPQHF
few	TRBV11-2	NA	TRBJ2-3	TGTGCCAGCAGCCGAGGGACGGTTGAAGACCCAGATACGCAGTATTTT	CASSRGTVEDPDTQYF
NA	TRBV12-3/TRBV12-4	NA	TRBJ1-5	TGTGCCAGCAGTCCTGACACCCATAGCAATCAGCCCCAGCATTTT	CASSPDTHSNQPQHF
few	TRBV5-1	NA	TRBJ2-4	TGCGCCAGCAGCTTGACTCCCGGGGAAAGGAAAAACATTCAGTACTTC	CASSLTPGERKNIQYF
many	TRBV20-1	TRBD1	TRBJ2-3	TGCAGTCGCAGTGTGCAGGGGGCTGCAGATACGCAGTATTTT	CSRSVQGAADTQYF
NA	TRBV28	TRBD2	TRBJ2-7	TGTGCCAGCAGTCCCCAGACCCTAGCGGGGGTCACCAGCTCCTACGAGCAGTACTTC	CASSPQTLAGVTSSYEQYF
few	TRBV12-3/TRBV12-4	NA	TRBJ2-5	TGTGCCAGCACCCCTGAGGCAGAGACCCAGTACTTC	CASTPEAETQYF
few	TRBV9	NA	TRBJ2-3	TGTGCCAGCAGCCTCGGGACTGGTACTAGCACAGATACGCAGTATTTT	CASSLGTGTSTDTQYF
NA	TRBV3-1	TRBD1	TRBJ2-7	TGTGCCAGCAGCAAAGCGCCGACAGGGCTCAACTACGAGCAGTACTTC	CASSKAPTGLNYEQYF
few	TRBV5-1	NA	TRBJ2-2	TGCGCCAGCAGCTTGGATAACTCGTTGCACGGGGAGCTGTTTTTT	CASSLDNSLHGELFF
NA	TRBV19	NA	TRBJ1-1	TGTGCCAGTAGTATGGGCAGGGCTGTCACTGAAGCTTTCTTT	CASSMGRAVTEAFF
few	TRBV29-1	NA	TRBJ2-5	TGCAGCGTTGTGGTGCAGATCCAGACCCAGTACTTC	CSVVVQIQTQYF
NA	TRBV12-3/TRBV12-4	TRBD1	TRBJ1-1	TGTGCCAGCAGTCGGGGGAGACAGGGGTGGACTGAAGCTTTCTTT	CASSRGRQGWTEAFF
NA	TRBV7-9	NA	TRBJ1-2	TGTGCCAGCAGCTTAGACCGAATTGGGAATGGCTACACCTTC	CASSLDRIGNGYTF
NA	TRBV2	NA	TRBJ2-2	TGTGCCAGCAGTGTTGTGGAAGTCCCCGGGGAGCTGTTTTTT	CASSVVEVPGELFF
NA	TRBV2	TRBD1	TRBJ2-6	TGTGCCATGGGACAGGCCTCTGGGGCCAACGTCCTGACTTTC	CAMGQASGANVLTF
few	TRBV4-1	TRBD2	TRBJ2-3	TGCGCCAGCAGCCAAGAAGGGCTAGCGGGGGGGCTAGGTCTAGATACGCAGTATTTT	CASSQEGLAGGLGLDTQYF
few	TRBV7-6	NA	TRBJ1-1	TGTGCCAGCAGCTTAGGCGCCCAGAACACTGAAGCTTTCTTT	CASSLGAQNTEAFF
few	TRBV7-9	NA	TRBJ2-1	TGTGCCAGCAGCCCCCGGACAGTGACCTACAATGAGCAGTTCTTC	CASSPRTVTYNEQFF
NA	TRBV21-1	NA	TRBJ1-1	TGTGCCAGCAGCAATAAGACAGTGGGATGGAACACTGAAGCTTTCTTT	CASSNKTVGWNTEAFF